Listed here are 19 T cell receptor beta chains from one sample, sequenced in a study of T cells after yellow fever vaccination. TCRdb reprocessed the 5' RACE reads with MiXCR, giving one entry per CDR3 protein. The sample lists about 300,000 distinct CDR3 sequences; approximately 10% were seen once. Sequencing used CD4+ T cells sorted from PBMCs, obtained 5 days after the yellow fever booster vaccination. The receptors were sampled from a man younger than 35 who received the YFV17D yellow fever vaccine.

This clonotype has a count of ten or more. The chain uses TRBV28 and TRBJ1-5; D is unclear. Germline V gene data show CDR1 as MDHEN and CDR2 as SYDVKM. V was pared by 2 bases and J by 7 bases, with 15 bases between. CDR3 length equals 15 residues. CDR3: CASSLRRLGEQPQHF. Here the CDR3 DNA reads TGTGCCAGCAGTTTACGGCGACTCGGTGAGCAGCCCCAGCATTTT.

This clonotype came up many times. The V call is TRBV7-2, the J call TRBJ1-4, with D possibly TRBD1 on 5 matching bases. Germline CDR1 SGHTA, CDR2 FQGNSA. Trimming took 6 bases from V and 12 from J, leaving 17 bases between them. The CDR3 contains 13 residues. As DNA, the CDR3 is TGTGCCAGCAGGTATAACGACGGGGGTGAACTGTTTTTT. This sequence encodes CASRYNDGGELFF.

This clonotype was counted many times. V and J are TRBV4-1 and TRBJ2-5, with no clear D. The CDR3 spans 15 residues. CDR1 is MGHRA, CDR2 YSYEKL, per germline. The V end lost 4 bases, the J end lost 5 bases, and 17 bases lay between the germline ends. CDR3 sequence: CASSPEADGRETQYF. The CDR3 DNA sequence: TGCGCCAGCAGCCCCGAGGCGGACGGGCGGGAGACCCAGTACTTC.

This clonotype was detected many times. The rearrangement joins TRBV20-1 to TRBJ2-3; 10 positions match TRBD2. CDR3 length equals 18 residues. V was clipped by 3 bases and J by 4 bases; unmatched bases: 16. CDR1 DFQATT and CDR2 SNEGSKA come from the germline V gene (reference sequence). The CDR3: CSARVAQRGGQSADTQYF. In DNA form, the CDR3 reads TGCAGTGCTAGGGTTGCCCAGCGGGGGGGCCAGTCTGCAGATACGCAGTATTTT.

The chain carries TRBV4-3 and TRBJ2-7; no reliable D call. Germline lookup yields CDR1 LGHNA and CDR2 YSLEER. The CDR3 is 15 amino acids. V lost 5 bases and J lost 1, with 15 bases in between. The CDR3 here is CASSMPPGSSYEQYV. CDR3 DNA sequence: TGCGCCAGCAGCATGCCCCCAGGTTCTTCCTACGAGCAGTACGTC.

V is TRBV6-1 and J is TRBJ2-7; no reliable D call. V gave up 2 bases and J gave up 3 bases, with 14 bases separating them. Germline lookup yields CDR1 MNHNS and CDR2 SASEGT. The CDR3 consists of 15 residues. The CDR3 nucleotides read TGTGCCAGCAGTGAACTCCGCGTCTGGGACTACGAGCAGTACTTC. This translates into CASSELRVWDYEQYF.

This clonotype was picked up many times. The chain uses TRBV23-1 and TRBJ2-7, with D hard to call. TRBV23-1 is marked as an open reading frame, function uncertain. V gave up 3 bases and J gave up 3 bases, with 12 bases separating them. The CDR3 consists of 14 residues. The CDR3: CASSHPPHGYEQYV. Written as DNA, the CDR3 is TGCGCCAGCAGTCACCCACCCCACGGCTACGAGCAGTACGTC.

This clonotype occurred many times. The rearrangement links TRBV19 to TRBJ1-1, with D tentatively TRBD1 (5 bases). The CDR3 runs 16 residues. The germline gives CDR1 LNHDA, CDR2 SQIVND (reference sequence). Trimming stripped 5 bases from V and 1 base from J, with 17 bases between. DNA of the CDR3: TGTGCCAGTAGTCCGGCCGGGGCACGGGCGAACACTGAAGCTTTCTTT. Its protein product is CASSPAGARANTEAFF.

There are a few counts of this clonotype. The J gene is TRBJ2-3, the V gene TRBV5-1; D is possibly TRBD2 (7 bases). With 4 bases removed from V and 2 bases from J, the gap between germline ends came to 20 bases. The V gene's germline CDR1 is SGHRS and CDR2 YFSETQ. The CDR3 runs to 17 residues. The chain's CDR3 is CASSARGAEIFTDTQYF. CDR3 in DNA: TGCGCCAGCAGCGCCCGGGGGGCCGAAATTTTCACAGATACGCAGTATTTT.

V is TRBV7-2 and J is TRBJ1-1; D not resolved. Germline V CDR1 and CDR2: SGHTA, FQGNSA. V lost 4 bases and J 8 bases, leaving 11 bases between the germline ends. This CDR3 has 12 amino acids. The CDR3: CASSSARKEAFF. Written as DNA, the CDR3 is TGTGCCAGCAGCTCGGCTCGGAAAGAAGCTTTCTTT.

In this sample, this clonotype turned up many times. The genes are TRBV6-2 or TRBV6-3 and TRBJ2-1; the match to TRBD2 covers 8 bases. Germline V gene lookup returns CDR1 MNHEY and CDR2 SVGEGT. The CDR3 is 13 amino acids. V shed 6 bases and J 7 bases; nucleotides not matched to a gene: 5. This chain's CDR3 is CASRGTSTNEQFF. The CDR3 DNA follows: TGTGCCAGCAGGGGGACTAGTACGAATGAGCAGTTCTTC.

The genes are TRBV10-3 and TRBJ1-1; 8 bases are a match to TRBD1. The CDR3 spans 16 residues. V was clipped by 4 bases and J by 1 base; unmatched bases: 8. The germline gives CDR1 ENHRY, CDR2 SYGVKD. The CDR3 protein is CAISAPRGTGNTEAFF. In nucleotides, the CDR3 is TGTGCCATCAGTGCCCCTCGGGGGACAGGGAACACTGAAGCTTTCTTT.

This clonotype was seen at least ten times. CDR3 sequence reads: CASSLRGSSSGANVLTF. DNA for the CDR3: TGTGCCAGCAGCTTGAGGGGGTCCTCCTCTGGGGCCAACGTCCTGACTTTC. The chain couples TRBV5-6 to TRBJ2-6; weak D call: TRBD1 (6 bases). Trimming took 1 base from V and 0 from J, leaving 11 bases between them. Looked up from germline, CDR1 is SGHDT and CDR2 is YYEEEE. This CDR3 is built from 17 residues.

The V call is TRBV7-6, the J call TRBJ1-1; a weak D match, TRBD1 (5 bases). This CDR3 region has 15 residues. V was shortened by 1 base and J by 4 bases, with 13 bases between the two germline ends. CDR1 and CDR2 (germline): SGHVS, FNYEAQ. The CDR3 reads CASSLGLVGATEAFF. The CDR3 bases are TGTGCCAGCAGCTTAGGGTTGGTAGGGGCCACTGAAGCTTTCTTT.

This clonotype has a count of ten or more. V usage is TRBV4-3 and J usage is TRBJ2-7, with 7 bases aligning to TRBD1. The CDR3 is made up of 19 amino acids. The V gene's germline CDR1 is LGHNA and CDR2 YSLEER. V was clipped by 0 bases and J by 3 bases; unmatched bases: 17. The CDR3: CASSQDSPIGTVVGYEQYF. The CDR3 bases are TGCGCCAGCAGCCAAGATTCTCCCATTGGGACAGTAGTCGGCTACGAGCAGTACTTC.

This clonotype was recorded at least ten times. The chain couples TRBV7-9 to TRBJ1-1, with TRBD1 matching over 9 bases. The junction had 8 bases not matched to a gene; V was cut back by 5 bases and J by 4 bases. Germline values: CDR1 SEHNR, CDR2 FQNEAQ (reference sequence). The CDR3 covers 15 residues. This CDR3 reads CASSPGTGFGTEAFF. In DNA form, the CDR3 reads TGTGCCAGCAGCCCCGGGACAGGGTTTGGCACTGAAGCTTTCTTT.

The chain combines TRBV3-1 with TRBJ1-1; D gene ambiguous. CDR3 length: 14 amino acids. The V gene lost 1 base and the J gene lost 2 bases, with 8 bases spanning the gap. CDR1 is LGHDT and CDR2 is YNNKEL in the germline V gene (reference sequence). This CDR3 is CASSQGIENTEAFF. CDR3 coding DNA: TGTGCCAGCAGCCAAGGAATAGAAAACACTGAAGCTTTCTTT.

This clonotype was picked up many times. The chain links TRBV7-2 to TRBJ2-7; D gene unclear. CDR1 SGHTA and CDR2 FQGNSA come from the germline V gene. The CDR3 runs 13 residues. V was clipped by 1 base and J by 6 bases, with 10 bases between them. CDR3 sequence reads: CASSLVIRAEQYF. DNA of the CDR3: TGTGCCAGCAGCTTAGTCATTCGTGCCGAGCAGTACTTC.

This clonotype was observed many times. The rearrangement links TRBV20-1 to TRBJ1-5; D remains unclear. The CDR3 covers 12 residues. V was clipped by 6 bases and J by 0 bases, with 6 bases between them. Germline V gene lookup returns CDR1 DFQATT and CDR2 SNEGSKA (reference sequence). The CDR3 DNA is TGCAGTGCAGTTTATAGCAATCAGCCCCAGCATTTT. Translated, it gives CSAVYSNQPQHF.